These T cell receptor beta chains were read from a single sample in a study of memory CD4+ T cells and cytomegalovirus serostatus. The data were produced by immunoSEQ multiplex PCR, yet TCRdb's version contains in-frame clones alone and is incomplete. Here the sample spans approximately 40,000 clones, 60% to 85% being singletons. Material for sequencing was memory CD4+ T cells from blood. The receptors were sampled from an adult in good health and CMV-seronegative. Each CDR3 is given with its conserved first and last residue. Fields, in order: V gene, D gene, J gene, clone size, CDR3 protein, CDR3 DNA. D genes are given only for firm matches. Clone size is given for some rows only: seen once, a few or many times, or a class if the clone is expanded.

v_gene: TRBV28; d_gene: -; j_gene: TRBJ2-3; abundance: -; CDR3aa: CASSLTAVDTQYF; CDR3nt: TGTGCCAGCAGTTTAACGGCCGTAGATACGCAGTATTTT
v_gene: TRBV4-3; d_gene: TRBD1; j_gene: TRBJ2-7; abundance: -; CDR3aa: CASSQEGTGGREQYF; CDR3nt: TGCGCCAGCAGCCAAGAAGGGACAGGGGGTCGCGAGCAGTACTTC
v_gene: TRBV9; d_gene: -; j_gene: TRBJ2-1; abundance: -; CDR3aa: CASSVEGSAYNEQFF; CDR3nt: TGTGCCAGCAGCGTAGAGGGGAGCGCCTACAATGAGCAGTTCTTC
v_gene: TRBV7-9; d_gene: TRBD1; j_gene: TRBJ2-3; abundance: -; CDR3aa: CASSLGDRTSTDTQYF; CDR3nt: TGTGCCAGCAGCTTAGGGGACAGGACTAGCACAGATACGCAGTATTTT
v_gene: TRBV6-5; d_gene: -; j_gene: TRBJ2-2; abundance: -; CDR3aa: CASSLIRSGELFF; CDR3nt: TGTGCCAGCAGTTTGATCCGTTCCGGGGAGCTGTTTTTT
v_gene: TRBV19; d_gene: TRBD2; j_gene: TRBJ2-1; abundance: -; CDR3aa: CASSTFSGRASSYNEQFF; CDR3nt: TGTGCCAGTAGTACTTTCAGCGGGAGGGCGAGCTCCTACAATGAGCAGTTCTTC
v_gene: TRBV27; d_gene: -; j_gene: TRBJ2-6; abundance: -; CDR3aa: CASSGNMASSGANVLTF; CDR3nt: TGTGCCAGCAGTGGAAACATGGCCTCCTCTGGGGCCAACGTCCTGACTTTC
v_gene: TRBV30; d_gene: -; j_gene: TRBJ2-3; abundance: few; CDR3aa: CAWTGRRSTDTQYF; CDR3nt: TGTGCCTGGACCGGTCGCCGTAGCACAGATACGCAGTATTTT
v_gene: TRBV7-2; d_gene: -; j_gene: TRBJ1-4; abundance: once; CDR3aa: CASSAGLNNEKLFF; CDR3nt: TGTGCCAGCAGCGCCGGGCTAAATAATGAAAAACTGTTTTTT
v_gene: TRBV6-6; d_gene: -; j_gene: TRBJ1-3; abundance: -; CDR3aa: CASSSNRAGNTIYF; CDR3nt: TGTGCCAGCAGTTCCAACAGGGCGGGAAACACCATATATTTT
v_gene: TRBV11-3; d_gene: -; j_gene: TRBJ2-7; abundance: -; CDR3aa: CASSDKQGAEQYF; CDR3nt: TGTGCCAGCAGCGATAAACAGGGAGCCGAGCAGTACTTC
v_gene: TRBV7-8; d_gene: -; j_gene: TRBJ2-5; abundance: once; CDR3aa: CAPDKGEETQYF; CDR3nt: TGTGCCCCGGACAAGGGGGAAGAGACCCAGTACTTC
v_gene: TRBV2; d_gene: -; j_gene: TRBJ2-7; abundance: -; CDR3aa: CAILSNRGQYF; CDR3nt: TGTGCCATCCTCTCGAACCGGGGGCAGTACTTC
v_gene: TRBV7-8; d_gene: -; j_gene: TRBJ1-1; abundance: -; CDR3aa: CASSLGGRGRTTEAFF; CDR3nt: TGTGCCAGCAGCTTAGGAGGCCGGGGGAGGACCACTGAAGCTTTCTTT
v_gene: TRBV5-4; d_gene: -; j_gene: TRBJ2-3; abundance: -; CDR3aa: CASSLRLSGTDTQYF; CDR3nt: TGTGCCAGCAGCTTGCGGCTTAGTGGCACAGATACGCAGTATTTT
v_gene: TRBV4-3; d_gene: -; j_gene: TRBJ2-2; abundance: -; CDR3aa: CASSQETGPTGELFF; CDR3nt: TGCGCCAGCAGCCAAGAAACAGGGCCCACCGGGGAGCTGTTTTTT
v_gene: TRBV7-9; d_gene: -; j_gene: TRBJ1-4; abundance: -; CDR3aa: CASSLETKLFF; CDR3nt: TGTGCCAGCAGCTTAGAAACAAAACTGTTTTTT
v_gene: TRBV7-8; d_gene: -; j_gene: TRBJ2-7; abundance: -; CDR3aa: CASSLLGGSQTYEQYF; CDR3nt: TGTGCCAGCAGCTTATTGGGGGGCTCTCAAACCTACGAGCAGTACTTC
v_gene: TRBV5-1; d_gene: -; j_gene: TRBJ1-1; abundance: -; CDR3aa: CASSSYELNTEAFF; CDR3nt: TGCGCCAGCAGCTCCTACGAATTGAACACTGAAGCTTTCTTT
v_gene: TRBV28; d_gene: -; j_gene: TRBJ1-5; abundance: few; CDR3aa: CASSLPQGGMGQPQHF; CDR3nt: TGTGCCAGCAGTTTACCACAGGGTGGGATGGGTCAGCCCCAGCATTTT
v_gene: TRBV30; d_gene: -; j_gene: TRBJ1-1; abundance: -; CDR3aa: CAWSVGNTEAFF; CDR3nt: TGTGCCTGGAGTGTAGGGAACACTGAAGCTTTCTTT
v_gene: TRBV5-4; d_gene: -; j_gene: TRBJ1-1; abundance: -; CDR3aa: CASSSVGRETEAFF; CDR3nt: TGTGCCAGCAGCTCGGTAGGCAGGGAAACTGAAGCTTTCTTT
v_gene: TRBV2; d_gene: TRBD2; j_gene: TRBJ2-3; abundance: -; CDR3aa: CASIGTSGSKTDTQYF; CDR3nt: TGTGCCAGCATCGGGACTAGCGGGAGTAAGACAGATACACAGTATTTT
v_gene: TRBV18; d_gene: TRBD2; j_gene: TRBJ2-7; abundance: -; CDR3aa: CASSPPRTSREQYF; CDR3nt: TGTGCCAGCTCACCGCCCAGGACTAGTCGCGAGCAGTACTTC
v_gene: TRBV6-1; d_gene: -; j_gene: TRBJ1-3; abundance: once; CDR3aa: CASSEEGVSGNTIYF; CDR3nt: TGTGCCAGCAGTGAAGAAGGGGTCTCTGGAAACACCATATATTTT
v_gene: TRBV7-6; d_gene: TRBD1; j_gene: TRBJ2-7; abundance: -; CDR3aa: CASSLGQGAGGEQYF; CDR3nt: TGTGCCAGCAGCTTAGGACAGGGGGCAGGAGGCGAGCAGTACTTC
v_gene: TRBV5-1; d_gene: -; j_gene: TRBJ2-2; abundance: once; CDR3aa: CASRVEPNTGELFF; CDR3nt: TGCGCCAGCAGGGTGGAACCTAACACCGGGGAGCTGTTTTTT
v_gene: TRBV7-9; d_gene: TRBD2; j_gene: TRBJ2-3; abundance: -; CDR3aa: CASSSLGGRVTDTQYF; CDR3nt: TGTGCCAGCAGCTCTCTTGGCGGGAGGGTTACAGATACGCAGTATTTT
v_gene: TRBV7-8; d_gene: TRBD2; j_gene: TRBJ2-2; abundance: -; CDR3aa: CASSFRAGDTGELFF; CDR3nt: TGTGCCAGCAGCTTTAGAGCGGGAGACACCGGGGAGCTGTTTTTT
v_gene: TRBV30; d_gene: -; j_gene: TRBJ2-1; abundance: -; CDR3aa: CAWSVRGFTYNEQFF; CDR3nt: TGTGCCTGGAGTGTACGAGGCTTCACCTACAATGAGCAGTTCTTC
v_gene: TRBV6-1; d_gene: -; j_gene: TRBJ2-7; abundance: -; CDR3aa: CASSEQPSQAYEQYF; CDR3nt: TGTGCCAGCAGTGAACAGCCTAGCCAAGCCTACGAGCAGTACTTC